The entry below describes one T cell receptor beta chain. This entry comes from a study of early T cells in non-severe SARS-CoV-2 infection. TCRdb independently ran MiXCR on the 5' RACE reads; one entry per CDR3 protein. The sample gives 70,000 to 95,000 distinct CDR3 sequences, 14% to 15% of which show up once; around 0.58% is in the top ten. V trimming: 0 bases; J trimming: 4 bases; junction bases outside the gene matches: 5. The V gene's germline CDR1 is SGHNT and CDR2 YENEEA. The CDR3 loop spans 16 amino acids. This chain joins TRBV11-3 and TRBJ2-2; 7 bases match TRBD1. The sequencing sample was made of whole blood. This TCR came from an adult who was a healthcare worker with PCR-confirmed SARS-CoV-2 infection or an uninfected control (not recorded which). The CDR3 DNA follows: TGTGCCAGCAGCTTAGATTCAAACAGGGGCACCGGGGAGCTGTTTTTT. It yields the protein CASSLDSNRGTGELFF.